This passage covers 27 T cell receptor beta chains from one sample sequenced in a study of T cells in Graves' hyperthyroidism and ophthalmopathy. There were TCR beta CDR3 regions amplified from RNA transcripts. HTBI primers were the set used in a first-round RT-PCR of the TCR CDR3. TCRdb reprocessed the multiplex PCR reads via MiXCR and lists one record per CDR3 protein. The sample yields about 350,000 distinct CDR3 sequences, approximately 16% seen once. Material: blood. All receptors come from a woman aged 55-70 years with Graves' ophthalmopathy.

This clonotype was observed many times. The chain couples TRBV6-6 to TRBJ2-5; 9 bases are a match to TRBD1. Germline values: CDR1 MNHNY, CDR2 SVGAGI (reference sequence). The CDR3 is 17 amino acids. V was pared by 0 bases and J by 2 bases, with 7 bases of the junction left unmatched. Here the CDR3 reads CASSYSGTGFGQETQYF. The CDR3 DNA is TGTGCCAGCAGTTACTCGGGGACAGGGTTCGGTCAAGAGACCCAGTACTTC.

In this sample, this clonotype turned up many times. The chain has TRBV3-1 and TRBJ2-1; no firm D call. Germline-derived CDR1 and CDR2 are LGHDT and YNNKEL (reference sequence). The CDR3 is 14 amino acids. The V and J ends lost 2 bases and 5 bases respectively, with 10 bases between them. CDR3 region: CASSQSPGDNEQFF. In DNA form, the CDR3 reads TGTGCCAGCAGCCAATCCCCAGGAGACAATGAGCAGTTCTTC.

This clonotype was found many times. The genes are TRBV7-9 and TRBJ2-7; 7 bases map to TRBD1. This CDR3 contains 16 residues. The V segment lost 2 bases and the J segment 5 bases; nucleotides outside the gene matches: 12. The germline CDR1 and CDR2 sequences are SEHNR and FQNEAQ (reference sequence). The CDR3 sequence is CASSLPGKRGRHEQYF. The CDR3 bases are TGTGCCAGCAGCTTACCAGGAAAGAGGGGGCGCCACGAGCAGTACTTC.

The rearrangement joins TRBV28 to TRBJ1-3; a possible D gene is TRBD1 (6 bases). Trimming pared 6 bases from V and 5 bases from J, leaving 23 bases between. Looked up from germline, CDR1 is MDHEN and CDR2 is SYDVKM. The CDR3 length is 17 residues. CDR3 in DNA: TGTGCCAGCAGCGACCAGGGGACTGGCCCAGGTCGAAACACCATATATTTT. This gives the protein CASSDQGTGPGRNTIYF.

This clonotype was picked up many times. V gene TRBV20-1 combines with J gene TRBJ2-7; 8 nucleotides agree with TRBD2. This CDR3 is 14 amino acids long. V was pared by 1 base and J by 5 bases, with 7 bases of the junction left unmatched. Germline V CDR1 and CDR2: DFQATT, SNEGSKA (reference sequence). CDR3 sequence: CSARVGREVHEQYF. CDR3 bases: TGCAGTGCTAGAGTAGGGCGGGAGGTTCACGAGCAGTACTTC.

Regarding this clonotype: A much larger clone is a single base away; this may be a read error. The chain couples TRBV28 to TRBJ2-1, with D perhaps matching TRBD1 or TRBD2 (5 bases each). This CDR3 has 14 residues. In germline, CDR1 is MDHEN, CDR2 SYDVKM. Trimming removed 2 bases from V and 5 bases from J, with 10 bases in between. The DNA of the CDR3 is TGTGCCAGCAGTTTACGGGGCCATGACAATGAGCAGTTCTTC. It encodes CASSLRGHDNEQFF.

This clonotype appeared many times. V gene TRBV6-1 combines with J gene TRBJ1-5; D is ambiguous. Germline CDR1 reads MNHNS; CDR2 reads SASEGT. This CDR3 region has 14 residues. The ends were cut back, 5 bases at V and 5 bases at J, with 13 bases in the middle. CDR3 in amino acids: CASSLRAGDQPQHF. CDR3 in DNA: TGTGCCAGCAGTCTGAGGGCCGGGGATCAGCCCCAGCATTTT.

This clonotype was counted only a few times. The chain carries TRBV20-1 and TRBJ2-3; the D gene could be TRBD1 or TRBD2 (6 bases each). This CDR3 is built from 16 residues. Trimming cost V 2 bases and J 1 base, with 16 bases left between them. CDR1 is DFQATT and CDR2 is SNEGSKA in the germline V gene (reference sequence). The CDR3 sequence is CSARPPGGPGTDTQYF. CDR3 sequence (DNA): TGCAGTGCTAGACCCCCCGGGGGCCCTGGCACAGATACGCAGTATTTT.

The sample holds a few counts of this clonotype. The chain uses TRBV2 and TRBJ2-1, with D tentatively TRBD1 or TRBD2 (5 bases each). CDR3 length: 14 residues. Trimming stripped 3 bases from V and 10 bases from J, with 16 bases between. CDR1 and CDR2 from the germline V gene are SNHLY and FYNNEI. This chain's CDR3 is CASSDEGRRGEQFF. The CDR3 DNA is TGTGCCAGCAGTGACGAGGGTAGACGGGGCGAGCAGTTCTTC.

This clonotype was counted many times. The rearrangement links TRBV28 to TRBJ2-3; 7 bases fit TRBD2. V dropped 3 bases and J dropped 4; count of bases not matched to a gene: 4. Looked up from germline, CDR1 is MDHEN and CDR2 is SYDVKM. CDR3 length equals 14 residues. CDR3 nucleotide sequence: TGTGCCAGCAGTTTGGGCGGGAGTTCAGATACGCAGTATTTT. Its protein is CASSLGGSSDTQYF.

Turning to this clonotype: Given the absence of the conserved phenylalanine or tryptophan at the CDR3 end, a read error is likely. The V and J genes are TRBV27 and TRBJ2-1, with 12 positions matching TRBD2. J lost 0 bases, V lost 6 bases, and 15 bases had no gene match. The CDR3 has 20 residues. Per the germline V gene, CDR1 is MNHEY and CDR2 is SMNVEV (reference sequence). CDR3 sequence: CASSPSGGADLTPSYNEQFY. CDR3 nucleotides: TGTGCCAGCAGCCCTAGCGGGGGGGCCGATCTCACCCCCTCCTACAATGAGCAGTTCTAC.

This clonotype showed up just once. This chain uses TRBV11-2 with TRBJ2-3; possible D gene TRBD2, 5 bases. The CDR3 sequence is 15 residues long. Trimming took off 5 bases at V and 0 bases at J, with 12 bases between the two ends. Germline values: CDR1 SGHAT, CDR2 FQNNGV. The CDR3 sequence: CASSRTGVSTDTQYF. CDR3 in DNA: TGTGCCAGCAGCCGGACCGGGGTTAGCACAGATACGCAGTATTTT.

This clonotype was observed a handful of times. The chain couples TRBV12-3 or TRBV12-4 to TRBJ1-4; no firm D call. The V end was cut by 6 bases, the J end by 7 bases, with 15 bases between. This CDR3 has 14 residues. This CDR3 is CASRAGTRSEKLFF. In DNA form, the CDR3 reads TGTGCCAGCAGGGCAGGAACCCGCTCTGAAAAACTGTTTTTT.

This clonotype came up many times. The chain is built from TRBV20-1 and TRBJ1-1; D uncertain. With 1 base removed from V and 3 bases from J, the gap between germline ends came to 9 bases. The CDR3 spans 13 residues. Per the germline V gene, CDR1 is DFQATT and CDR2 is SNEGSKA (reference sequence). CDR3 in amino acids: CSARGGPDTEAFF. The CDR3 DNA is TGCAGTGCTAGAGGTGGTCCGGACACTGAAGCTTTCTTT.

In this sample, this clonotype turned up many times. The rearrangement uses TRBV11-2 and TRBJ2-1; no reliable D call. The V end was cut by 1 base, the J end by 12 bases, with 7 bases between. Germline CDR1 and CDR2: SGHAT and FQNNGV. This CDR3 has 11 residues. The CDR3 spells CASSLAVGQFF. CDR3 DNA: TGTGCCAGCAGCTTAGCGGTGGGGCAGTTCTTC.

This clonotype came up many times. The rearrangement links TRBV29-1 to TRBJ2-5, with 7 nucleotides matching TRBD1. The V gene's germline CDR1 is SQVTM and CDR2 ANQGSEA. With 7 bases clipped from V and 5 bases from J, the junction kept 10 bases outside the gene matches. The CDR3 totals 13 residues. DNA for the CDR3: TGCAGCGCCACCCAGGGACAGCCGGAGACCCAGTACTTC. This sequence encodes CSATQGQPETQYF.

This clonotype was seen at least ten times. This chain connects TRBV7-9 to TRBJ2-7; tentative D call: TRBD1 (5 bases). The CDR3 runs to 14 residues. CDR1 and CDR2 from the germline V gene are SEHNR and FQNEAQ (reference sequence). The germline V and J ends were trimmed by 0 bases and 3 bases, with 9 bases remaining between them. The CDR3 loop reads CASSLADSYYEQYF. The DNA of the CDR3 is TGTGCCAGCAGCTTAGCCGACAGCTACTACGAGCAGTACTTC.

This clonotype has at least ten counts. The chain couples TRBV30 to TRBJ2-5, with TRBD2 matching over 7 bases. The germline gives CDR1 GTSNPN, CDR2 SVGIG (reference sequence). The V and J ends lost 0 bases and 5 bases, in that order; junction bases with no gene match: 6. The CDR3 contains 14 residues. The CDR3 DNA follows: TGTGCCTGGAGTGTACCCGGCGGGAGTGAGACCCAGTACTTC. Protein: CAWSVPGGSETQYF. Complete variable domain (other parts from reference TRBV30 and TRBJ2-5): SQTIHQWPATLVQPVGSPLSLECTVEGTSNPNLYWYRQAAGRGLQLLFYSVGIGQISSEVPQNLSASRPQDRQFILSSKKLLLSDSGFYLCAWSVPGGSETQYFGPGTRLLVL.

This clonotype has more than one count but fewer than ten. The rearrangement links TRBV14 to TRBJ2-5; the D gene is possibly TRBD2 (7 bases). This CDR3 is built from 20 residues. In germline, CDR1 is SGHDN, CDR2 FVKESK. Trimming removed 1 base from V and 1 base from J, with 25 bases in between. CDR3 residues: CASSQGRHRDGRGLQETQYF. Written as DNA, the CDR3 is TGTGCCAGCAGCCAAGGTCGTCACAGGGACGGGCGGGGGCTCCAAGAGACCCAGTACTTC.

This clonotype was counted a few times. The gene calls are TRBV12-3 or TRBV12-4 and TRBJ1-5, with TRBD1 matching 12 bases. The CDR3 totals 15 residues. Trimming cost V 3 bases and J 7 bases; bases outside gene matches: 4. CDR3 DNA sequence: TGTGCCAGCAGTTTCGGGACAGGGGGCGGGCAGCCCCAGCATTTT. Translation gives CASSFGTGGGQPQHF.

This clonotype has a count of ten or more. This chain connects TRBV7-3 to TRBJ2-1, with 7 positions matching TRBD2. J lost 4 bases, V lost 4 bases, and 1 base had no gene match. Looked up from germline, CDR1 is SGHTA and CDR2 is FQGTGA. The CDR3 covers 13 residues. The CDR3 DNA reads as TGTGCCAGCAGCTCGGGACTATACAATGAGCAGTTCTTC. Amino acids: CASSSGLYNEQFF. Combining the CDR3 with reference TRBV7-3 and TRBJ2-1 gives the whole variable domain GAGVSQTPSNKVTEKGKYVELRCDPISGHTALYWYRQSLGQGPEFLIYFQGTGAADDSGLPNDRFFAVRPEGSVSTLKIQRTERGDSAVYLCASSSGLYNEQFFGPGTRLTVL.

The chain recombines TRBV4-1 with TRBJ2-7; the D gene is possibly TRBD1 (6 bases). Germline V lookup: CDR1 MGHRA, CDR2 YSYEKL. The CDR3 runs to 14 residues. Trimming shortened V by 4 bases and J by 3 bases, and 13 bases separated the two germline ends. The CDR3 DNA follows: TGCGCCAGCAGCCCGCAAGGACAGATCTACGAGCAGTACTTC. It codes for CASSPQGQIYEQYF.

At least ten counts were recorded for this clonotype. The gene calls are TRBV5-1 and TRBJ1-5; a weak D match, TRBD1 (5 bases). The CDR3 spans 15 residues. V dropped 4 bases and J dropped 7 bases, with 18 bases sitting between them. In germline, CDR1 is SGHRS, CDR2 YFSETQ. The CDR3 reads CASSIGTQGEQPQHF. The CDR3 region has the DNA TGCGCCAGCAGCATAGGGACGCAAGGGGAGCAGCCCCAGCATTTT. The variable domain in full, with the rest retrieved from reference TRBV5-1 and TRBJ1-5, is KAGVTQTPRYLIKTRGQQVTLSCSPISGHRSVSWYQQTPGQGLQFLFEYFSETQRNKGNFPGRFSGRQFSNSRSEMNVSTLELGDSALYLCASSIGTQGEQPQHFGDGTRLSIL.

This clonotype appeared many times. The chain recombines TRBV27 with TRBJ2-1, with D perhaps given as TRBD1 or TRBD2 (6 bases each). In germline, CDR1 is MNHEY, CDR2 SMNVEV (reference sequence). The CDR3 runs 13 residues. V was shortened by 0 bases and J by 9 bases, with 9 bases between the two germline ends. The CDR3 nucleotides read TGTGCCAGCAGTTTATCATGGGGGGCTGAGCAGTTCTTC. This sequence encodes CASSLSWGAEQFF.

The table lists this clonotype with many counts. The genes are TRBV2 and TRBJ2-1; D remains unclear. The CDR3 is 13 amino acids. V was shortened by 1 base and J by 7 bases, with 8 bases between the two germline ends. Germline values: CDR1 SNHLY, CDR2 FYNNEI. CDR3: CASSEVSRNEQFF. CDR3 nucleotides: TGTGCCAGCAGTGAAGTCTCCCGGAATGAGCAGTTCTTC.

This clonotype has ten or more counts. This chain uses TRBV12-3 or TRBV12-4 with TRBJ2-7; 7 bases agree with TRBD1. With 1 base clipped from V and 4 bases from J, the junction kept 1 base outside the gene matches. The CDR3 is 13 amino acids. The CDR3 here is CASSLETGYEQYF. The CDR3 DNA reads as TGTGCCAGCAGTTTAGAGACAGGGTACGAGCAGTACTTC.

Many counts were recorded for this clonotype. The chain couples TRBV6-2 or TRBV6-3 to TRBJ2-7; possibly TRBD1 for D (5 bases). Trimming cost V 4 bases and J 2 bases, with 12 bases left between them. Per germline, CDR1 MNHEY and CDR2 SVGEGT. This CDR3 is built from 14 residues. The CDR3 sequence: CASSFQGAPYEQYF. In DNA form, the CDR3 reads TGTGCCAGCAGTTTTCAGGGCGCCCCCTACGAGCAGTACTTC.